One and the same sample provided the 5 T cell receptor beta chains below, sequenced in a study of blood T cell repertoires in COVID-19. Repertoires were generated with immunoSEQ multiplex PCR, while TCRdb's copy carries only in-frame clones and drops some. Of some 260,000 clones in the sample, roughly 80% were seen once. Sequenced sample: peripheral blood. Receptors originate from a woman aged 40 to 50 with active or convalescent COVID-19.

The CDR3 here is CASRAKENEKLFF. As DNA, the CDR3 is TGTGCCAGCAGGGCCAAGGAGAATGAAAAACTGTTTTTT. The V and J genes are TRBV6-5 and TRBJ1-4; D gene ambiguous. Trimming left V 6 bases short and J 5 bases short, with 10 bases between. The germline V gene encodes CDR1 MNHEY and CDR2 SVGAGI. The CDR3 loop spans 13 amino acids.

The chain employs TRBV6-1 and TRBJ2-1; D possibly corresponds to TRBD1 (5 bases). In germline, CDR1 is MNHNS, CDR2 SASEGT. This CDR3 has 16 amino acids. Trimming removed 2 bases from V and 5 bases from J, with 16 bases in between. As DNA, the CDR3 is TGTGCCAGCAGTGAATGGGGCACCTCCTATGACAATGAGCAGTTCTTC. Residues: CASSEWGTSYDNEQFF.

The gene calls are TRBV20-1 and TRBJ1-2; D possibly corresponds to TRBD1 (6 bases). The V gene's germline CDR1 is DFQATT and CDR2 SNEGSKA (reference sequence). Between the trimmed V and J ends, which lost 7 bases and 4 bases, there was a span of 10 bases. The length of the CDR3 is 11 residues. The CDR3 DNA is TGCAGTGTGACAGGACGCTATGGCTACACCTTC. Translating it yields CSVTGRYGYTF.

Here the CDR3 reads CASSQLMGGLLSVTEAFF. Written as DNA, the CDR3 is TGTGCCAGCAGCCAACTCATGGGGGGGCTACTCTCGGTCACTGAAGCTTTCTTT. The V and J genes are TRBV14 and TRBJ1-1, with a possible D match to TRBD1 (6 bases). The CDR3 length is 18 residues. The germline gives CDR1 SGHDN, CDR2 FVKESK. The V gene lost 2 bases and the J gene lost 4 bases, with 23 bases spanning the gap.

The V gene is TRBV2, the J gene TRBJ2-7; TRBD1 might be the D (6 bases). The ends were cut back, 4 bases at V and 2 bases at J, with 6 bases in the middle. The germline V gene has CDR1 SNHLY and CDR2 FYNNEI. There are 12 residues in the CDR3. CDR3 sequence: CASSGDTYEQYF. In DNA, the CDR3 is TGTGCCAGCAGTGGGGACACCTACGAGCAGTACTTC.